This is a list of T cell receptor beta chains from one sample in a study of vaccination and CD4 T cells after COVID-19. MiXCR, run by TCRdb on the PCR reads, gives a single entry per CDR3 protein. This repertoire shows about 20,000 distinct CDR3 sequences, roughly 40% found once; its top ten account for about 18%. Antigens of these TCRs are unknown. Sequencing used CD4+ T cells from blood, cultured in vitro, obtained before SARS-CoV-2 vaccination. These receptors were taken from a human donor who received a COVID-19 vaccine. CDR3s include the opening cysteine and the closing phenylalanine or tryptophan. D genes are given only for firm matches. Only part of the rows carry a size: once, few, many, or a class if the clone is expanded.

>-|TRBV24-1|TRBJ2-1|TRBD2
TGTGCCACCAGTGATCCGGGACGGACCTACGGGGGGAATGAGCAGTTCTTC
CATSDPGRTYGGNEQFF
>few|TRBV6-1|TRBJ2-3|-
TGTGCCAGCACCCCGCCCCCGGGGGCTTCCACCTCTTCTGGGACGCAGTATTTT
CASTPPPGASTSSGTQYF
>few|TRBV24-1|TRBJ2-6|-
TGTGCCACCAGTGTTGAGCGTAGGAGGAGGCAAGACTCTGGGGCCAACGTCCTGACTTTC
CATSVERRRRQDSGANVLTF
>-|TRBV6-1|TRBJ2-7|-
TGTGCCAGCAGTCCTCGCCACTTGGGCGAGCAGTACTTC
CASSPRHLGEQYF
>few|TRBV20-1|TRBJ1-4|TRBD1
TGCAGTGCTAGAGATCACAGGACAGGGATGAGTGGGCTGTTTTTT
CSARDHRTGMSGLFF
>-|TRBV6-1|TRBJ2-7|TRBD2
TGTGCCAGCAGTGAAAGGAGCGGGGGAGTCTACGAGCAGTACTTC
CASSERSGGVYEQYF
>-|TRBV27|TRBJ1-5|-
TGTGCCAGCAGTCCAGCGGACTTCGAGGGCAATCAGCCCCAGCATTTT
CASSPADFEGNQPQHF
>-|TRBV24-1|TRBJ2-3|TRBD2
TGTGCCACCGGGGGGGAAGGGGCAGGAGATACGCAGTATTTT
CATGGEGAGDTQYF
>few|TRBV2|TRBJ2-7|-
TGTGCCAGCAATCTCGATCGACGGAAGAGCTCCTACGAGCAGTACTTC
CASNLDRRKSSYEQYF
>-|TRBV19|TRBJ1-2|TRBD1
TGTGCCACTGCCCGACAGGGAAGGGACTATGGCTACACCTTC
CATARQGRDYGYTF
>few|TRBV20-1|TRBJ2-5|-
TGCAGTGCTACTCGGGGGCAGGAGGTCGAGGAGACCCAGTACTTC
CSATRGQEVEETQYF
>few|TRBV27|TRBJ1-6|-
TGTGCCAGCAGTTTCAATCGGCAGGCCCCTTATTCACCCCTCCACTTT
CASSFNRQAPYSPLHF
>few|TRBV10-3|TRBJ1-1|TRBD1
TGTGCCATGCGGTCGGACAGGATGAACACTGAAGCTTTCTTT
CAMRSDRMNTEAFF
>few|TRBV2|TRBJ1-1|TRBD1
TGTGCCAGCACTTTGGACAGGGGGGAGACTGAAGCTTTCTTT
CASTLDRGETEAFF
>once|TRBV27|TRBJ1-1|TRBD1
TGTGCCAGCAGGCCCCCGGGACAGGGGTTCACTGAAGCTTTCTTT
CASRPPGQGFTEAFF
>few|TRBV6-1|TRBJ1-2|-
TGTGCCAGCACCACGGGCCCTTGGTCCAACTATGGCTACACCTTC
CASTTGPWSNYGYTF
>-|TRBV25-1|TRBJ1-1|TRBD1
TGTGCCAGCAGTGGGGACAGGGGGGTTTGGACTGAAGCTTTCTTT
CASSGDRGVWTEAFF